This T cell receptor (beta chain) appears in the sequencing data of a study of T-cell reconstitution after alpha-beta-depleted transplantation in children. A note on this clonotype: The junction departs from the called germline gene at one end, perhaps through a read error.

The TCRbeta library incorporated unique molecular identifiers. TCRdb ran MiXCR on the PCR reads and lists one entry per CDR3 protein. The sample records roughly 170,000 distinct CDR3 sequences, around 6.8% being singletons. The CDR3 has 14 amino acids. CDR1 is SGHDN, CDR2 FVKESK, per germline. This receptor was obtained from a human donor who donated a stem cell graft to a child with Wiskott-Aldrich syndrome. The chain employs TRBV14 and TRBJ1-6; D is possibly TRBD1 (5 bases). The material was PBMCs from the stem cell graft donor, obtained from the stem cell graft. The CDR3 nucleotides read TGTGCCAGCAGCCTCCGGACCCGCGGGGCACCCATCCACTTT. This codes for CASSLRTRGAPIHF. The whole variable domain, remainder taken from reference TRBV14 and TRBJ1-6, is EAGVTQFPSHSVIEKGQTVTLRCDPISGHDNLYWYRRVMGKEIKFLLHFVKESKQDESGMPNNRFLAERTGGTYSTLKVQPAELEDSGVYFCASSLRTRGAPIHFGNGTRLTVT.